The subject of this entry is one TCR beta chain. Its antigen is not identified. The same CDR3 arises from other DNA sequences in this sample as well. V lost 2 bases, J lost 3 bases, and 8 bases lay in between. Germline CDR1 SGHTA, CDR2 FQGNSA. The CDR3 has 14 residues. TCRdb's copy holds only in-frame clones and misses some; the assay was immunoSEQ multiplex PCR. The sample has about 27,000 clones; roughly 83% are singletons. These data come from a study of graft-versus-host responses after intestinal transplantation. Study-wide points: Recipient-marrow GvH clones were detected, some having first appeared in ileum or blood. Early post-transplant HvG declines showed an association with peak circulating GvH clone levels.

The V call is TRBV7-2, the J call TRBJ1-3; tentative D call: TRBD1 (5 bases). The input for sequencing was PBMCs, taken roughly 29 days after intestinal transplant. This TCR was recovered from a human patient who received an intestinal transplant, so some T cells may come from the graft donor. The CDR3 nucleotides read TGTGCCAGCAGCTTAAGGGGTCGTGGAAACACCATATATTTT. Translating it yields CASSLRGRGNTIYF.